Below, 5 T cell receptor beta chains from the same sample are listed, as sequenced in a study of cytomegalovirus exposure and HLA in healthy donors. The PCR ran on 60 Vbeta and 13 Jbeta primers. Profiling relied on immunoSEQ multiplex PCR, and the TCRdb table lists in-frame clones only, not all of them. The sample holds around 86,000 clones, approximately 7.6% seen once. Input material: PBMCs. All receptors come from a middle-aged man in good health and CMV-seronegative.

The gene calls are TRBV19 and TRBJ2-3, with 9 bases fitting TRBD1. The length of the CDR3 is 17 residues. Germline V CDR1 and CDR2: LNHDA, SQIVND (reference sequence). V gave up 4 bases and J gave up 0 bases; unmatched junction bases: 8. The CDR3 spells CASSRTGGGSSTDTQYF. In DNA form, the CDR3 reads TGTGCCAGTAGTAGAACAGGGGGCGGATCTAGCACAGATACGCAGTATTTT.

Remarks on this clone: The junction does not match germline at one end; this may be a read error. V gene TRBV7-9 combines with J gene TRBJ1-1; possible D gene TRBD1, 6 bases. Germline V gives CDR1 SEHNR, CDR2 FQNEAQ (reference sequence). This CDR3 has 14 amino acids. The CDR3, as DNA: TGTGCCAACAGCACCTGGACAGATAACACTGAAGCTTTCTTT. Its protein product is CANSTWTDNTEAFF.

The V and J genes are TRBV7-2 and TRBJ2-2, with a weak D call TRBD1 (5 bases). The germline CDR1 and CDR2 sequences are SGHTA and FQGNSA. The CDR3 consists of 14 residues. The V gene lost 5 bases and the J gene lost 3 bases, with 10 bases spanning the gap. CDR3 protein: CASSRQKYTGELFF. As DNA, the CDR3 is TGTGCCAGCAGCCGACAGAAGTACACCGGGGAGCTGTTTTTT.

This clone has a handful of counts. V and J are TRBV5-1 and TRBJ1-1; TRBD1 is a possible D gene (5 bases). V lost 4 bases to trimming and J lost 1 base, with 5 bases between them. CDR3 size: 12 residues. Germline loops: CDR1 SGHRS, CDR2 YFSETQ. The DNA of the CDR3 is TGCGCCAGCAGCACAGGGAACACTGAAGCTTTCTTT. Its translation is CASSTGNTEAFF.

This clone was observed a few times. The gene calls are TRBV6-5 and TRBJ1-6, with TRBD1 as a possible D gene (6 bases). Germline assignment: CDR1 MNHEY and CDR2 SVGAGI. V lost 5 bases to trimming and J lost 7 bases, with 15 bases between them. The CDR3 is 15 residues long. The CDR3, as DNA: TGTGCCAGCAGTCGAGGACAGTTGGGCAATTCACCCCTCCACTTT. Its translation is CASSRGQLGNSPLHF.